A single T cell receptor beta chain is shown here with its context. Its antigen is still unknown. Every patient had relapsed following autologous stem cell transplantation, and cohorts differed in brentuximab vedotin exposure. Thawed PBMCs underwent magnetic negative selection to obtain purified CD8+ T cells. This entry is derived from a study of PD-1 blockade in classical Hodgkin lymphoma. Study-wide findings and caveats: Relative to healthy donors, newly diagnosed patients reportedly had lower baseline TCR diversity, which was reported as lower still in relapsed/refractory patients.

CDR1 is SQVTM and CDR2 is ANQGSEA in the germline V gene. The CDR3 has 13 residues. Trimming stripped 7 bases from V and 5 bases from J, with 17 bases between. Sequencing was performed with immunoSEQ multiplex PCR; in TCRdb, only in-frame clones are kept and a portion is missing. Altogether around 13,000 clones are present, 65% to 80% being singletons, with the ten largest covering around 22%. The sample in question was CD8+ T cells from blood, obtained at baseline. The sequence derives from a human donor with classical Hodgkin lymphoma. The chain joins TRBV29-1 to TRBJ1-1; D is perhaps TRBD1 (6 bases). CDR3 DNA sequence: TGCAGCGGCCCCCCCGGGGGGCGGACTGAAGCTTTCTTT. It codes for CSGPPGGRTEAFF.